This record looks at one T cell receptor (beta chain) sequence and its context. Its specificity is unknown. This record comes from a study of cytomegalovirus exposure and HLA in healthy donors. Study conclusions and caveats: Data from an earlier analysis indicated that most TCR beta V segments were productive either about 90% or about 30% of the time. More clonal expansion characterized HLA-associated TCR beta chains than equally common others in a later analysis. Researchers reported in a later analysis that a missense DCLRE1C variant was tied to TCR beta V- and J-gene trimming. CMV serostatus was the only recorded immune exposure for donors.

CDR1 MNHEY and CDR2 SMNVEV come from the germline V gene (reference sequence). The CDR3 spans 15 residues. The germline V and J ends were trimmed by 7 bases and 3 bases, with 19 bases remaining between them. PCR primers comprised 60 Vbeta and 13 Jbeta primers. Clones were read by immunoSEQ multiplex PCR, and TCRdb kept only the in-frame ones, dropping some. This repertoire shows about 190,000 clones, around 84% found once; its top ten account for around 2.5%. This TCR came from a woman aged 45-65 years in good health and CMV-seropositive. The V and J genes are TRBV27 and TRBJ2-7; D may be TRBD2 (7 bases). The sequenced sample consisted of PBMCs. The CDR3 protein is CASMGGGRFIYEQYF. CDR3 coding DNA: TGTGCCAGCATGGGAGGGGGACGCTTTATCTACGAGCAGTACTTC.